The TCR beta chain described here comes from a study of T cells in localized non-small cell lung cancer. Profiled with immunoSEQ multiplex PCR; TCRdb holds only in-frame clones, not every one. The data hold 45,000 or so clones, with 86% observed a single time. Per germline, CDR1 SGHNT and CDR2 YYREEE (reference sequence). V lost 4 bases to trimming and J lost 8 bases, with 24 bases between them. The CDR3 spans 16 residues. The sequencing here drew on PBMCs, taken before any cancer treatment. V and J are TRBV5-4 and TRBJ1-2; the D gene is possibly TRBD1 (6 bases). This sequence originates from a man aged 35-69 years with stage II lung adenocarcinoma. CDR3: CASSTGGGFQLFGYTF. CDR3 DNA sequence: TGTGCCAGCAGCACCGGGGGCGGATTCCAACTCTTCGGCTACACCTTC.